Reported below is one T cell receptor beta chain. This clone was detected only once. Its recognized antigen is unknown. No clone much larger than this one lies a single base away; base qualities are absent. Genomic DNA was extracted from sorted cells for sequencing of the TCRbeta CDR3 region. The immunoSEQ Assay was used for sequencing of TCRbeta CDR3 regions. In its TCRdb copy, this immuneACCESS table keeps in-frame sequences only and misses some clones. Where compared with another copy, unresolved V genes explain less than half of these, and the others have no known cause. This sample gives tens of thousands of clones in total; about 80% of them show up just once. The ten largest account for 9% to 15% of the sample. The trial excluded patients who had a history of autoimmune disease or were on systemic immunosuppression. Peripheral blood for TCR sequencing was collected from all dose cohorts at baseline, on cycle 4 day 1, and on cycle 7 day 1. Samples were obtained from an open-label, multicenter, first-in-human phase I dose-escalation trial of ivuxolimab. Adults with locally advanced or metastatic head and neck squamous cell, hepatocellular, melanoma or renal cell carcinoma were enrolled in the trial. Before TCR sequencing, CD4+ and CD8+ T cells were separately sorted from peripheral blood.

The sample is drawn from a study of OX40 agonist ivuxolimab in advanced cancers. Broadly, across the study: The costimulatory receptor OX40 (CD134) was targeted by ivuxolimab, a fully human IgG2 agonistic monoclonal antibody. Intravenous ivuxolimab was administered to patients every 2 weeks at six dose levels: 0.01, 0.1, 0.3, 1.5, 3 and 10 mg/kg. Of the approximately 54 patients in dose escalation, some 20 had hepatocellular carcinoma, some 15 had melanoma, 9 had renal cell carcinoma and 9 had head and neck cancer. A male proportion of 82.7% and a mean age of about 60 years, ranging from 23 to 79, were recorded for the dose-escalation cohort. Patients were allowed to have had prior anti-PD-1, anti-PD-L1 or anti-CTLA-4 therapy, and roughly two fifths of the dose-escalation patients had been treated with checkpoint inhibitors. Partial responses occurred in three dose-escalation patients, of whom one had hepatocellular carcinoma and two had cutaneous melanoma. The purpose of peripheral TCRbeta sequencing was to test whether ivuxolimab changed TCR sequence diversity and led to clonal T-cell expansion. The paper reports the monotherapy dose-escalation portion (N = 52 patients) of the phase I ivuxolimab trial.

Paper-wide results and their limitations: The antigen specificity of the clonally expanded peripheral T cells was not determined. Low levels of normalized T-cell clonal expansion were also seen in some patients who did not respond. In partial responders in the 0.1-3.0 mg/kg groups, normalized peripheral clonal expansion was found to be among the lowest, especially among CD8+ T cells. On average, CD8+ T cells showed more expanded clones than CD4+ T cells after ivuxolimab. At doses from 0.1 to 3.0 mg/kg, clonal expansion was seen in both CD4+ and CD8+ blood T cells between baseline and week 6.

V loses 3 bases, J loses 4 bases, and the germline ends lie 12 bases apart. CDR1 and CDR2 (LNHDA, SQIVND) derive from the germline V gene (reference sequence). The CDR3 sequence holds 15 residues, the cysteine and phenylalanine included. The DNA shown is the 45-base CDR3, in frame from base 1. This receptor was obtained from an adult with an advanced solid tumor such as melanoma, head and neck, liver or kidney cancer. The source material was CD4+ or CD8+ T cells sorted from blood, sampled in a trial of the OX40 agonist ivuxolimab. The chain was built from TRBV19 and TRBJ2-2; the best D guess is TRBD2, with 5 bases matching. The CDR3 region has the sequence CASSILRTSTGELFF. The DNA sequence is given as TGTGCCAGTAGTATCTTAAGGACTTCCACCGGGGAGCTGTTTTTT.